This TCR beta chain stems from a study of post-analysis software for immune sequencing data. Broader study findings: Comparison with controls showed significantly lower normalized Chao1 diversity in multiple sclerosis patients. TRBV segments more frequent in patients than in controls numbered five and included TRBV5-6, TRBV5-1 and TRBV20-1.

Germline CDR1 LNHNV, CDR2 YYDKDF (reference sequence). With V trimmed by 6 bases and J by 7 bases, 8 bases remained unmatched. The CDR3 is 15 amino acids. With regard to this clonotype: What it recognizes is unknown.

Libraries were made from TCR beta cDNA, and they carried unique molecular identifiers. In TCRdb, the PCR reads were re-called with MiXCR into one record per CDR3 protein. The sample holds 740,000 or so distinct CDR3 sequences; roughly 50% are singletons and the top ten take roughly 4.4%. The TCR comes from a girl between 5 and 17 years old with multiple sclerosis. The chain has TRBV15 and TRBJ2-1; 11 bases are shared with TRBD1. The material sequenced was blood. DNA for the CDR3: TGTGCCACCAGGAACGGGGACAGGGGGTGGAATGAGCAGTTCTTC. Its protein product is CATRNGDRGWNEQFF.